The 23 T cell receptor beta chains listed next were all sequenced from one sample in a study of shared clonotypes between healthy human individuals (dated by TCRdb to 2018 to 2020). Libraries were prepared through the immunoSEQ multiplex PCR assay. Imported from immuneACCESS, the table was reduced by TCRdb to in-frame sequences with V and J called. These copies leave out some clones; in studies compared against another copy, an unresolved V gene accounts for under half, and the cause of the remainder is not known. The sample records 490,000 or so clones, roughly 85% of which are singletons. Approximately 12% of the sample is taken by the ten largest. Material for sequencing was PBMCs. The receptor source for this set is a woman aged 40 to 50 in good health. Some clones in this sample may be carry-over from other donors' samples.

The chain is built from TRBV4-2 and TRBJ1-1; tentative D call: TRBD1 (5 bases). This CDR3 is 15 amino acids long. From germline, CDR1 is LGHNA and CDR2 YNFKEQ. Trimming removed 1 base from V and 4 bases from J, with 13 bases in between. The CDR3 region is CASSQGLAGVTEAFF. The CDR3 bases are TGTGCCAGCAGCCAAGGTCTGGCGGGGGTCACTGAAGCTTTCTTT.

The chain couples TRBV18 to TRBJ2-7, with a tentative D call TRBD1 (5 bases). The CDR3 length is 13 residues. Trimming removed 4 bases from V and 4 bases from J, with 11 bases in between. Germline assignment: CDR1 KGHSH and CDR2 LQKENI. DNA for the CDR3: TGTGCCAGCTCACGGGGCAGGGAATACGAGCAGTACTTC. Protein: CASSRGREYEQYF.

J is TRBJ1-5 and V is TRBV7-9; D gene uncertain. This CDR3 region has 13 residues. Germline V gene lookup returns CDR1 SEHNR and CDR2 FQNEAQ (reference sequence). V lost 1 base and J lost 4, with 5 bases in between. Here the CDR3 DNA reads TGTGCCAGCAGCTTAGAATTAAATCAGCCCCAGCATTTT. It specifies CASSLELNQPQHF.

The chain links TRBV11-2 to TRBJ1-4; perhaps TRBD1 as D (6 bases). The CDR3 is made up of 17 amino acids. Germline V gene data show CDR1 as SGHAT and CDR2 as FQNNGV. The V gene lost 5 bases and the J gene lost 7 bases, with 23 bases spanning the gap. This chain's CDR3 is CASSLGWLTGTSEKLFF. Written as DNA, the CDR3 is TGTGCCAGCAGCCTGGGGTGGTTAACAGGGACGAGTGAAAAACTGTTTTTT.

There are a few counts of this clone. DNA of the CDR3: TGTGCCAGCAGCCGGGCCAACTACGAGCAGTACTTC. Its translation is CASSRANYEQYF. V usage is TRBV5-6 and J usage is TRBJ2-7; D gene unclear. Per germline, CDR1 SGHDT and CDR2 YYEEEE. The V end lost 4 bases, the J end lost 3 bases, and 8 bases lay between the germline ends. The CDR3 sequence is 12 residues long.

This chain uses TRBV5-1 with TRBJ2-5, with D uncertain. The CDR3 spans 14 residues. In germline, CDR1 is SGHRS, CDR2 YFSETQ. Trimming shortened V by 1 base and J by 1 base, and 8 bases separated the two germline ends. Here the CDR3 reads CASSLTAPQETQYF. DNA for the CDR3: TGCGCCAGCAGCTTGACAGCACCCCAAGAGACCCAGTACTTC.

The table lists this clone with a few counts. The rearrangement links TRBV30 to TRBJ2-5; 7 bases match TRBD1. CDR3 length equals 13 residues. Trimming at V came to 7 bases and at J to 0 bases, leaving 5 bases not matched to a gene. Germline CDR1 reads GTSNPN; CDR2 reads SVGIG (reference sequence). CDR3 amino acids: CALKGQNQETQYF. CDR3 nucleotide sequence: TGTGCCTTAAAGGGACAGAACCAAGAGACCCAGTACTTC.

The gene calls are TRBV4-2 and TRBJ2-2; 9 positions match TRBD1. This CDR3 region has 16 residues. The germline CDR1 and CDR2 sequences are LGHNA and YNFKEQ. Trimming took 3 bases from V and 1 from J; bases not matched to a gene: 3. Here the CDR3 DNA reads TGTGCCAGCAGCCAGTCGGGACAGGGGAACACCGGGGAGCTGTTTTTT. This codes for CASSQSGQGNTGELFF.

V usage is TRBV7-9 and J usage is TRBJ2-2; a possible D gene is TRBD2 (5 bases). This CDR3 spans 14 amino acids. V was shortened by 0 bases and J by 3 bases, with 5 bases between the two germline ends. Looked up from germline, CDR1 is SEHNR and CDR2 is FQNEAQ (reference sequence). The CDR3 sequence: CASSLAGDTGELFF. The CDR3 DNA sequence: TGTGCCAGCAGCTTAGCGGGAGACACCGGGGAGCTGTTTTTT.

The chain is built from TRBV5-4 and TRBJ1-6; 8 bases fit TRBD1. This CDR3 comprises 14 residues. CDR1 and CDR2 (germline): SGHNT, YYREEE (reference sequence). V gave up 4 bases and J gave up 5 bases; unmatched junction bases: 2. CDR3 amino acids: CASSPGQDNSPLHF. CDR3 in DNA: TGTGCCAGCAGCCCGGGACAGGATAATTCACCCCTCCACTTT.

This rearrangement joins TRBV9 to TRBJ2-7; D possibly matches TRBD1 or TRBD2 (5 bases each). Looked up from germline, CDR1 is SGDLS and CDR2 is YYNGEE. This CDR3 has 15 amino acids. V was pared by 3 bases and J by 2 bases, with 15 bases between. The CDR3 loop reads CASSAYRDRPYEQYF. DNA of the CDR3: TGTGCCAGCAGCGCCTACCGGGACCGCCCCTACGAGCAGTACTTC. Supplemented by reference TRBV9 and TRBJ2-7, the full variable domain reads DSGVTQTPKHLITATGQRVTLRCSPRSGDLSVYWYQQSLDQGLQFLIQYYNGEERAKGNILERFSAQQFPDLHSELNLSSLELGDSALYFCASSAYRDRPYEQYFGPGTRLTVT.

The J gene is TRBJ2-5, the V gene TRBV28; 7 positions agree with TRBD2. CDR3 length equals 14 residues. From germline, CDR1 is MDHEN and CDR2 SYDVKM. With V trimmed by 5 bases and J by 7 bases, 10 bases remained unmatched. The CDR3 spells CASSTTSLRVTQYF. In DNA form, the CDR3 reads TGTGCCAGCAGTACGACTAGCCTTCGGGTGACCCAGTACTTC.

Notes on this clone: This specimen includes other DNA sequences encoding the same CDR3. The rearrangement links TRBV28 to TRBJ2-7; 8 bases are a match to TRBD1. The V segment lost 2 bases and the J segment 4 bases; nucleotides outside the gene matches: 1. In germline, CDR1 is MDHEN, CDR2 SYDVKM. This CDR3 spans 13 amino acids. This CDR3 is CASSLGQGYEQYF. DNA of the CDR3: TGTGCCAGCAGTTTAGGACAGGGTTACGAGCAGTACTTC.

The gene calls are TRBV28 and TRBJ2-4, with 7 bases identical to TRBD2. With V trimmed by 7 bases and J by 6 bases, 6 bases remained unmatched. The CDR3 loop spans 13 amino acids. CDR1 is MDHEN, CDR2 SYDVKM, per germline. The CDR3 region is CASTSGGLNIQYF. The DNA for the CDR3 is TGTGCCAGCACCTCGGGGGGTTTAAACATTCAGTACTTC. Combining the CDR3 with reference TRBV28 and TRBJ2-4 gives the whole variable domain DVKVTQSSRYLVKRTGEKVFLECVQDMDHENMFWYRQDPGLGLRLIYFSYDVKMKEKGDIPEGYSVSREKKERFSLILESASTNQTSMYLCASTSGGLNIQYFGAGTRLSVL.

The J gene is TRBJ2-2, the V gene TRBV19; a possible D gene is TRBD1 (6 bases). Trimming pared 4 bases from V and 3 bases from J, leaving 9 bases between. Germline CDR1 is LNHDA and CDR2 is SQIVND (reference sequence). The CDR3 spans 14 residues. In DNA form, the CDR3 reads TGTGCCAGTAGTAACAGGGCAGACACCGGGGAGCTGTTTTTT. Its translation: CASSNRADTGELFF. Using reference TRBV19 and TRBJ2-2 for the parts outside the CDR3, the full variable domain is DGGITQSPKYLFRKEGQNVTLSCEQNLNHDAMYWYRQDPGQGLRLIYYSQIVNDFQKGDIAEGYSVSREKKESFPLTVTSAQKNPTAFYLCASSNRADTGELFFGEGSRLTVL.

On this clone: The sample holds other DNA sequences that translate to the same CDR3. V gene TRBV7-2 combines with J gene TRBJ2-7; 11 bases are a match to TRBD2. V dropped 0 bases and J dropped 6; count of bases not matched to a gene: 1. Germline V gene sequence: CDR1 SGHTA, CDR2 FQGNSA. This CDR3 spans 14 amino acids. CDR3 coding DNA: TGTGCCAGCAGCTTAGCCCTAGCGGGAGGCGAGCAGTACTTC. It codes for CASSLALAGGEQYF.

CDR3 amino acids: CASSEAAYISGANTGELFF. The DNA for the CDR3 is TGTGCCAGCAGTGAAGCGGCCTACATTAGCGGCGCGAACACCGGGGAGCTGTTTTTT. The V call is TRBV6-1, the J call TRBJ2-2; D possibly corresponds to TRBD2 (6 bases). This CDR3 has 19 amino acids. The V gene's germline CDR1 is MNHNS and CDR2 SASEGT. V lost 0 bases and J 0 bases, leaving 17 bases between the germline ends.

The V call is TRBV18, the J call TRBJ1-5; 8 positions match TRBD1. Germline V lookup: CDR1 KGHSH, CDR2 LQKENI. This CDR3 is built from 13 residues. The trim removed 4 bases at V and 7 bases at J, leaving 3 bases unmatched. The CDR3 DNA sequence: TGTGCCAGCTCACTGGGACAGGAGCAGCCCCAGCATTTT. Protein sequence: CASSLGQEQPQHF. The whole variable domain, remainder taken from reference TRBV18 and TRBJ1-5, is NAGVMQNPRHLVRRRGQEARLRCSPMKGHSHVYWYRQLPEEGLKFMVYLQKENIIDESGMPKERFSAEFPKEGPSILRIQQVVRGDSAAYFCASSLGQEQPQHFGDGTRLSIL.

The V call is TRBV11-2, the J call TRBJ2-5; 8 nucleotides line up with TRBD2. Germline CDR1 SGHAT, CDR2 FQNNGV. Losses at the gene ends were 5 bases for V and 3 bases for J; bases not matched to a gene: 8. The CDR3 loop spans 15 amino acids. CDR3 nucleotide sequence: TGTGCCAGCAGCCGGTCTGGACTAGCCGAAGAGACCCAGTACTTC. Translated, it gives CASSRSGLAEETQYF.

The chain carries TRBV19 and TRBJ1-1; D unresolved. Germline CDR1 reads LNHDA; CDR2 reads SQIVND (reference sequence). V dropped 5 bases and J dropped 2 bases, with 12 bases sitting between them. This CDR3 is built from 14 residues. CDR3 in DNA: TGTGCCAGTAGTCTTCCTTGGAGAAACACTGAAGCTTTCTTT. Residues: CASSLPWRNTEAFF.

V and J are TRBV6-5 and TRBJ1-1; D remains ambiguous. V was cut by 1 base and J by 7 bases, with 7 bases left in between. This CDR3 has 12 residues. The V gene's germline CDR1 is MNHEY and CDR2 SVGAGI. CDR3 in DNA: TGTGCCAGCAGTTACTTGGACGGTGAAGCTTTCTTT. Its translation is CASSYLDGEAFF.

There are a few counts of this clone. CDR3 in amino acids: CSVEAGYYGYTF. In nucleotides, the CDR3 is TGCAGCGTTGAGGCAGGGTACTATGGCTACACCTTC. The J gene is TRBJ1-2, the V gene TRBV29-1; maybe TRBD1 (5 bases). The CDR3 has 12 amino acids. Germline lookup yields CDR1 SQVTM and CDR2 ANQGSEA. Trimming stripped 3 bases from V and 3 bases from J, with 8 bases between.

The chain carries TRBV5-1 and TRBJ2-6; D is perhaps TRBD1 (5 bases). This CDR3 is built from 18 residues. V lost 0 bases and J 0 bases, leaving 13 bases between the germline ends. The germline CDR1 and CDR2 sequences are SGHRS and YFSETQ. CDR3 protein: CASSLVAGSSSGANVLTF. CDR3 nucleotides: TGCGCCAGCAGCTTGGTGGCAGGGTCGAGCTCTGGGGCCAACGTCCTGACTTTC. Together with reference TRBV5-1 and TRBJ2-6, the CDR3 gives the full variable domain: KAGVTQTPRYLIKTRGQQVTLSCSPISGHRSVSWYQQTPGQGLQFLFEYFSETQRNKGNFPGRFSGRQFSNSRSEMNVSTLELGDSALYLCASSLVAGSSSGANVLTFGAGSRLTVL.